These T cell receptor beta chains were read from a single sample in a study of shared clonotypes between healthy human individuals. TCRdb's table, derived via immunoSEQ multiplex PCR, lists solely in-frame clones and lacks some. Of about 2.4 million clones in the sample, approximately 93% are singletons; the top ten hold around 0.37%. The sequencing input was naive CD4+ T cells from PBMCs. The receptor set was obtained from a man younger than 35 in good health. Some clones in this sample may be carry-over from other donors' samples. Each CDR3 is given with its conserved first and last residue. The D gene is left open where the match is weak. The size of a clone is reported for some rows only, either as once, few or many, or as a class for expanded clones.

d_call j_call clone_size v_call cdr3_nt cdr3_aa
TRBD1 TRBJ2-3 . TRBV7-2 TGTGCCAGCAGTTTAACCGGGACAGGGGTCGAGACGCAGTATTTT CASSLTGTGVETQYF
. TRBJ1-1 . TRBV2 TGTGCCAGCACGGGGGATCGGGGGCGTGACACTGAAGCTTTCTTT CASTGDRGRDTEAFF
. TRBJ1-1 . TRBV6-1 TGTGCCAGCAGTGTACGGAACACTGAAGCTTTCTTT CASSVRNTEAFF
TRBD2 TRBJ2-1 . TRBV4-3 TGCGCCAGCAGCCAAGATGAGGGAGGGCCAAGAGGCAATGAGCAGTTCTTC CASSQDEGGPRGNEQFF
. TRBJ2-3 . TRBV6-1 TGTGCCAGCAGTGAAGCGGACTATGGCACAGATACGCAGTATTTT CASSEADYGTDTQYF
. TRBJ1-5 few TRBV30 TGTGCCTGGAGTGCCTTCGGGGAGGAGCAGCCCCAGCATTTT CAWSAFGEEQPQHF
. TRBJ1-1 . TRBV7-3 TGTGCCAGCAGCTTAACAGGGTGGATCACTGAAGCTTTCTTT CASSLTGWITEAFF
. TRBJ1-2 . TRBV4-1 TGCGCCAGCAGCCTATGGGGGAACTATGGCTACACCTTC CASSLWGNYGYTF
. TRBJ2-2 once TRBV7-8 TGTGCCAGCACCTACGCGCGGGCCGGGGAGCTGTTTTTT CASTYARAGELFF
. TRBJ2-3 . TRBV5-1 TGCGCCAGCAGCTTGGACGTGGGAACTGTCCGAGCTACGCAGTATTTT CASSLDVGTVRATQYF
TRBD1 TRBJ2-1 . TRBV5-6 TGTGCCAGCAGCTACGGGACAGGGAGGTTGAATGAGCAGTTCTTC CASSYGTGRLNEQFF
TRBD1 TRBJ1-4 . TRBV6-1 TGTGCCAGCAGTGAAGCGACAGGGGGCGTTGAAAAACTGTTTTTT CASSEATGGVEKLFF
TRBD1 TRBJ2-7 . TRBV28 TGTGCCAGCTGCAGACCCGGGTTGGGACAGGGGTCCTACGAGCAGTACTTC CASCRPGLGQGSYEQYF
TRBD2 TRBJ2-1 . TRBV7-6 TGTGCCAGCATCCCGGGGACTAGCGGGAGGGTCGATGAGCAGTTCTTC CASIPGTSGRVDEQFF
TRBD1 TRBJ1-5 few TRBV6-1 TGTGCCAGCAGGGGGACAGGTAATCAGCCCCAGCATTTT CASRGTGNQPQHF
. TRBJ2-5 . TRBV6-1 TGTGCCAGCAGTGAACATTACAGAGAAGAGACCCAGTACTTC CASSEHYREETQYF
. TRBJ2-7 . TRBV5-1 TGCGCCAGCAGCTTCGGCGGAGTTAGCTCCTACGAGCAGTACTTC CASSFGGVSSYEQYF
. TRBJ2-1 . TRBV4-2 TGTGCCAGCAGCCAACTGAGGGCGGGGCAAAATGAGCAGTTCTTC CASSQLRAGQNEQFF
TRBD2 TRBJ2-7 . TRBV7-6 TGTGCCAGCAGCGTTAGCGGGAGGCCTGAATTCAACGAGCAGTACTTC CASSVSGRPEFNEQYF
. TRBJ1-5 . TRBV6-6 TGTGCCAGCAGTTCAGGGAACCAGCCCCAGCATTTT CASSSGNQPQHF
. TRBJ1-1 . TRBV7-9 TGTGCCAGCAGCCCCCCCTTAATGAACACTGAAGCTTTCTTT CASSPPLMNTEAFF
. TRBJ1-6 . TRBV25-1 TGTGCCAGCAGTGAATACAGGACGGACTTTAATTCACCCCTCCACTTT CASSEYRTDFNSPLHF
. TRBJ1-4 . TRBV7-2 TGTGCCAGCAGCTTACTTGGGGACCCCGACCCAGAAAATGAAAAACTGTTTTTT CASSLLGDPDPENEKLFF
TRBD2 TRBJ2-3 . TRBV10-3 TGTGCCATCAGGGGGGGACTAGCGGGAGGATTTAGCACAGATACGCAGTATTTT CAIRGGLAGGFSTDTQYF
. TRBJ2-1 once TRBV5-6 TGTGCCAGCAGCTTTAGCGATGAGCAGTTCTTC CASSFSDEQFF
. TRBJ2-1 . TRBV9 TGTGCCAGCAGCGTAGGAGCAACAGCAGCTTACAATGAGCAGTTCTTC CASSVGATAAYNEQFF
. TRBJ2-1 . TRBV2 TGTGCCAGCACCCGAAGGGCGGCTAGCTCCTACAATGAGCAGTTCTTC CASTRRAASSYNEQFF
TRBD2 TRBJ2-1 . TRBV30 TGTGCCTGGTACCCACTCCTTACGGGAGGTATTGAGAATGAGCAGTTCTTC CAWYPLLTGGIENEQFF
. TRBJ1-3 . TRBV28 TGTGCCAGCACCGGGGACTCTGGAAACACCATATATTTT CASTGDSGNTIYF